The 9 T cell receptor beta chains below come from one sample, sequenced in a study of blood T cell repertoires in COVID-19. The protocol was immunoSEQ multiplex PCR, while the TCRdb copy is restricted to in-frame clones and leaves out a portion. The data contain a few hundred thousand clones, about 83% of them singletons. The sequencing sample was made of PBMCs or T cells enriched from blood (not recorded which). Receptor source: a woman aged 40 to 55 who had recovered from COVID-19.

The J gene is TRBJ1-5, the V gene TRBV18; D not resolved. The CDR3 loop spans 16 amino acids. Deletions cut 5 bases from V and 4 bases from J, with 18 bases between. Looked up from germline, CDR1 is KGHSH and CDR2 is LQKENI. The CDR3 DNA follows: TGTGCCAGCTCATCGCTTGGAACAGTAGAGAATCAGCCCCAGCATTTT. Its translation: CASSSLGTVENQPQHF.

The genes are TRBV27 and TRBJ1-2, with 9 bases matching TRBD1. Losses at the gene ends were 5 bases for V and 3 bases for J; bases not matched to a gene: 7. This CDR3 contains 15 residues. CDR1 is MNHEY and CDR2 is SMNVEV in the germline V gene (reference sequence). The CDR3 nucleotides are TGTGCCAGCAGTCACCGCCGGACAGGGGACTATGGCTACACCTTC. Translation: CASSHRRTGDYGYTF.

The rearrangement joins TRBV18 to TRBJ1-1; TRBD1 aligns across 12 bases. The J segment lost 1 base and the V segment lost 5 bases, leaving 11 bases of the junction unmatched. The germline CDR1 and CDR2 sequences are KGHSH and LQKENI. There are 18 residues in the CDR3. The CDR3 DNA follows: TGTGCCAGCTCAACTTTGGGACAGGGGGCCACCTCGAACACTGAAGCTTTCTTT. Translation: CASSTLGQGATSNTEAFF.

This chain connects TRBV28 to TRBJ2-4; a weak D match, TRBD1 (6 bases). CDR3 length: 15 residues. The V gene lost 5 bases and the J gene lost 0 bases, with 11 bases spanning the gap. Germline V gene data show CDR1 as MDHEN and CDR2 as SYDVKM. The chain's CDR3 is CASSHRVLAKNIQYF. DNA for the CDR3: TGTGCCAGCAGTCACAGGGTCCTAGCCAAAAACATTCAGTACTTC.

This clone has just a few counts. V gene TRBV29-1 combines with J gene TRBJ2-1; D possibly corresponds to TRBD1 (5 bases). The germline V gene has CDR1 SQVTM and CDR2 ANQGSEA. The CDR3 length is 14 residues. V was pared by 0 bases and J by 9 bases, with 15 bases between. CDR3: CSVEDPQGSGEQFF. The CDR3 region has the DNA TGCAGCGTTGAAGATCCCCAGGGTTCCGGTGAGCAGTTCTTC.

The rearrangement joins TRBV18 to TRBJ1-6; no reliable D call. From germline, CDR1 is KGHSH and CDR2 LQKENI. V was cut by 6 bases and J by 0 bases, with 12 bases left in between. The CDR3 covers 16 residues. Here the CDR3 reads CASSPRTSSYNSPLHF. The CDR3, as DNA: TGTGCCAGCTCTCCCCGGACTAGCTCCTATAATTCACCCCTCCACTTT.

The V and J genes are TRBV6-5 and TRBJ2-7; 11 bases are a match to TRBD2. V lost 0 bases, J lost 3 bases, and 1 base stayed unmatched. Germline CDR1 MNHEY, CDR2 SVGAGI. The CDR3 runs 15 residues. The CDR3 reads CASSYSLAGGYEQYF. CDR3 nucleotides: TGTGCCAGCAGTTACTCCCTAGCGGGAGGCTACGAGCAGTACTTC.

The gene calls are TRBV5-1 and TRBJ2-1, with 11 bases aligning to TRBD2. CDR1 is SGHRS, CDR2 YFSETQ, per germline. There are 20 residues in the CDR3. With V trimmed by 4 bases and J by 4 bases, 19 bases remained unmatched. The CDR3 spells CASSTRTGLTSGRRYNEQFF. In DNA form, the CDR3 reads TGCGCCAGCAGCACCCGGACAGGACTAACTAGCGGGAGACGGTACAATGAGCAGTTCTTC.

The genes are TRBV3-1 (or the pseudogene TRBV3-2) and TRBJ1-6, with TRBD1 matching over 12 bases. This CDR3 region has 15 residues. Germline CDR1 and CDR2: LGHDT and YNNKEL (reference sequence). Germline trimming cut 3 bases from V and 7 bases from J; bases unmatched to any gene: 1. The chain's CDR3 is CASSQGQGANSPLHF. CDR3 coding DNA: TGTGCCAGCAGCCAGGGACAGGGGGCCAATTCACCCCTCCACTTT.